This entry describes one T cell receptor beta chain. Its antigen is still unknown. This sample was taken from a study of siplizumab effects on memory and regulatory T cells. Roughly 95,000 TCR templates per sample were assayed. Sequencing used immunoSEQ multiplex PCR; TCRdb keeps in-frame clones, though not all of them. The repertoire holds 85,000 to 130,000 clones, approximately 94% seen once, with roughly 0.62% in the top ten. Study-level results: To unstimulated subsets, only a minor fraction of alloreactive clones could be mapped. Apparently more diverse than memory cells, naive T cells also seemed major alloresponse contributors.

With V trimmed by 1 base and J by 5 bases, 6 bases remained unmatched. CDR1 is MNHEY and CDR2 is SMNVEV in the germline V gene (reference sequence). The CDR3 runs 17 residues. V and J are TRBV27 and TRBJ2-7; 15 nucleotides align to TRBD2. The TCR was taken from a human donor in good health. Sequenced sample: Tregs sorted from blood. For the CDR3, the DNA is TGTGCCAGCAGTTTATTCAGGACTAGCGGGAGGGTCCACGAGCAGTACTTC. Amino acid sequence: CASSLFRTSGRVHEQYF.